This T cell receptor (beta chain) came from a study of CD8+CD57+ T cells in acquired aplastic anemia. Whole-study context: Sorted CD4+ and CD8+ cells yielded DNA averaging approximately 3 ug. Around 11 million reads, on average, were obtained for CD4+ cells from healthy donors. Study-level results: The CD8+ Simpson's diversity of patients and controls was not significantly different. Roughly 30 was the count of CD8+ CDR3 sequences that patients shared with controls.

This clonotype was detected ten times or more. Its antigen is as yet unknown. TCR beta VDJ combinations and CDR3 sequences were profiled from genomic DNA. TCRdb analysed the reads with MiXCR anew, one entry per CDR3 protein. The data show under 250,000 distinct CDR3 sequences, with roughly 33% seen just once and around 1.1% held by the top ten. CDR3 size: 14 residues. Germline V gene lookup returns CDR1 LNHDA and CDR2 SQIVND (reference sequence). V lost 10 bases to trimming and J lost 4 bases; unmatched junction nucleotides: 4. The chain recombines TRBV19 with TRBJ2-1; 13 bases line up with TRBD2. Sequenced material: sorted CD4+, CD8+, or CD8+CD57+ T cells (not recorded which) from PBMCs. This receptor was obtained from a human donor in good health, serving as a control. The CDR3 DNA sequence: TGTGCCACCAGGACTAGCGGGGGTTACAATGAGCAGTTCTTC. It encodes CATRTSGGYNEQFF. The variable domain in full, with the rest retrieved from reference TRBV19 and TRBJ2-1, is DGGITQSPKYLFRKEGQNVTLSCEQNLNHDAMYWYRQDPGQGLRLIYYSQIVNDFQKGDIAEGYSVSREKKESFPLTVTSAQKNPTAFYLCATRTSGGYNEQFFGPGTRLTVL.